A single sample is the source of the 21 T cell receptor beta chains below, sequenced in a study of cytomegalovirus exposure and HLA in healthy donors. 13 Jbeta primers and 60 Vbeta primers were used for the PCR. Data came from immunoSEQ multiplex PCR; TCRdb stores just in-frame clones and leaves some out. This table has some 98,000 clones, around 80% appearing once. Sequencing was performed on PBMCs. The receptors shown here come from a man aged 35 to 55 in good health and CMV-seronegative.

The chain joins TRBV6-5 to TRBJ1-1; D is uncertain. The germline V gene has CDR1 MNHEY and CDR2 SVGAGI. Trimming stripped 4 bases from V and 0 bases from J, with 6 bases between. This CDR3 spans 13 amino acids. CDR3 coding DNA: TGTGCCAGCAGTTTCACAGTGAACACTGAAGCTTTCTTT. Translating it yields CASSFTVNTEAFF.

The V call is TRBV6-5, the J call TRBJ1-2; unclear D gene. Trimming took off 0 bases at V and 5 bases at J, with 16 bases between the two ends. CDR3 size: 16 residues. The germline CDR1 and CDR2 sequences are MNHEY and SVGAGI. CDR3 amino acids: CASSYSTVAGSYGYTF. The CDR3 nucleotides are TGTGCCAGCAGTTACTCGACGGTGGCAGGTTCATATGGCTACACCTTC.

This chain links TRBV19 with TRBJ2-3, with 8 positions matching TRBD1. The length of the CDR3 is 14 residues. Germline V gene data show CDR1 as LNHDA and CDR2 as SQIVND (reference sequence). Trimming cost V 5 bases and J 3 bases; bases outside gene matches: 4. The CDR3 DNA is TGTGCCAGTAGTCTAACAGGGGGGACAGATACGCAGTATTTT. This encodes CASSLTGGTDTQYF.

As DNA, the CDR3 is TGCGCCAGCAGCCAAGTTCCGGGACAGGAATCGTACGAGCAGTACTTC. It translates to CASSQVPGQESYEQYF. The V call is TRBV4-1, the J call TRBJ2-7; TRBD1 agrees at 8 bases. This CDR3 is 16 amino acids long. With 1 base clipped from V and 4 bases from J, the junction kept 9 bases outside the gene matches. Looked up from germline, CDR1 is MGHRA and CDR2 is YSYEKL.

Concerning this clone: Mismatch with germline at one junction end may stem from a read error. V gene TRBV5-4 combines with J gene TRBJ2-2, with 7 bases lining up with TRBD1. The germline CDR1 and CDR2 sequences are SGHNT and YYREEE (reference sequence). This CDR3 is built from 14 residues. The CDR3 region has the DNA TGTGCCAGCAGCCCGGGACAGAACTCCGGGGAGCTGTTTTTT. Its protein product is CASSPGQNSGELFF.

V usage is TRBV29-1 and J usage is TRBJ2-5; TRBD1 aligns across 7 bases. This CDR3 region has 14 residues. J was trimmed by 2 bases and V by 6 bases; bases with no gene match: 9. The germline gives CDR1 SQVTM, CDR2 ANQGSEA. This chain's CDR3 is CSVAGQDIQETQYF. CDR3 DNA sequence: TGCAGCGTAGCCGGACAGGACATACAAGAGACCCAGTACTTC.

The rearrangement links TRBV5-6 to TRBJ1-5; D not resolved. This CDR3 has 15 amino acids. In germline, CDR1 is SGHDT, CDR2 YYEEEE. Trimming pared 4 bases from V and 4 bases from J, leaving 15 bases between. The CDR3 is CASSRAGGENQPQHF. As DNA, the CDR3 is TGTGCCAGCAGCCGAGCGGGCGGTGAGAATCAGCCCCAGCATTTT.

V and J are TRBV5-8 and TRBJ2-7; 9 bases map to TRBD1. Losses at the gene ends were 2 bases for V and 4 bases for J; bases not matched to a gene: 7. Per germline, CDR1 SGHTS and CDR2 YDEGEE. This CDR3 is 15 amino acids long. The CDR3: CASSFGDRERYEQYF. The DNA of the CDR3 is TGTGCCAGCAGCTTTGGGGACAGGGAGAGGTACGAGCAGTACTTC.

A single count supports this clone. J is TRBJ1-4 and V is TRBV7-9; D gene unclear. In germline, CDR1 is SEHNR, CDR2 FQNEAQ (reference sequence). The V gene lost 11 bases and the J gene lost 0 bases, with 13 bases spanning the gap. There are 14 residues in the CDR3. CDR3 nucleotides: TGTGCCGTCTCGGTTGGAGCAACTAATGAAAAACTGTTTTTT. It specifies CAVSVGATNEKLFF.

J is TRBJ2-5 and V is TRBV6-1, with 8 positions matching TRBD2. With V trimmed by 6 bases and J by 7 bases, 13 bases remained unmatched. The CDR3 runs 15 residues. CDR1 is MNHNS, CDR2 SASEGT, per germline. Here the CDR3 DNA reads TGTGCCAGCAGGAGGGGGAGTAGCGGGGCTGTGACCCAGTACTTC. It yields the protein CASRRGSSGAVTQYF.

About this clone itself: The sample holds other DNA sequences that translate to the same CDR3. The V and J genes are TRBV7-9 and TRBJ2-7; D ambiguous. The CDR3 has 12 amino acids. Germline V gene data show CDR1 as SEHNR and CDR2 as FQNEAQ (reference sequence). Trimming removed 2 bases from V and 3 bases from J, with 5 bases in between. CDR3 nucleotide sequence: TGTGCCAGCAGCTTATCCAGCTACGAGCAGTACTTC. It specifies CASSLSSYEQYF.

V and J are TRBV9 and TRBJ2-7; D gene ambiguous. The V end was cut by 0 bases, the J end by 0 bases, with 7 bases between. The CDR3 covers 14 residues. Germline V gene data show CDR1 as SGDLS and CDR2 as YYNGEE. This CDR3 is CASSVEPSSYEQYF. For the CDR3, the DNA is TGTGCCAGCAGCGTAGAACCGAGCTCCTACGAGCAGTACTTC.

In this sample, this clone turned up a few times. The gene calls are TRBV7-2 and TRBJ2-1, with TRBD2 identical over 11 bases. The germline gives CDR1 SGHTA, CDR2 FQGNSA. CDR3 length equals 17 residues. V lost 0 bases to trimming and J lost 5 bases; unmatched junction nucleotides: 6. CDR3 DNA sequence: TGTGCCAGCAGCTTAGCAGCCGCTAGCGGGGGGAACAATGAGCAGTTCTTC. Its protein is CASSLAAASGGNNEQFF. Filled out from reference TRBV7-2 and TRBJ2-1, the complete variable domain reads GAGVSQSPSNKVTEKGKDVELRCDPISGHTALYWYRQSLGQGLEFLIYFQGNSAPDKSGLPSDRFSAERTGGSVSTLTIQRTQQEDSAVYLCASSLAAASGGNNEQFFGPGTRLTVL.

The V and J genes are TRBV6-1 and TRBJ1-5, with D unresolved. CDR3 length equals 14 residues. The germline V and J ends were trimmed by 2 bases and 6 bases, with 11 bases remaining between them. In germline, CDR1 is MNHNS, CDR2 SASEGT. CDR3 protein: CASSENGEVQPQHF. For the CDR3, the DNA is TGTGCCAGCAGTGAAAATGGCGAGGTTCAGCCCCAGCATTTT.

This chain links TRBV7-9 with TRBJ1-1; TRBD1 matches at 8 bases. Germline V gene data show CDR1 as SEHNR and CDR2 as FQNEAQ (reference sequence). Trimming took 5 bases from V and 1 from J; bases not matched to a gene: 3. The CDR3 loop spans 14 amino acids. The CDR3 nucleotides read TGTGCCAGCAGCCCAGGGGGCCGGAACACTGAAGCTTTCTTT. Its protein product is CASSPGGRNTEAFF. The whole variable domain, filled in from reference TRBV7-9 and TRBJ1-1, reads DTGVSQNPRHKITKRGQNVTFRCDPISEHNRLYWYRQTLGQGPEFLTYFQNEAQLEKSRLLSDRFSAERPKGSFSTLEIQRTEQGDSAMYLCASSPGGRNTEAFFGQGTRLTVV.

J is TRBJ1-1 and V is TRBV2; D unresolved. V was clipped by 1 base and J by 7 bases, with 10 bases between them. There are 13 residues in the CDR3. The germline V gene has CDR1 SNHLY and CDR2 FYNNEI. CDR3 bases: TGTGCCAGCAGTGAAGTGGCAGACTTTGAAGCTTTCTTT. As protein: CASSEVADFEAFF.

The J gene is TRBJ2-3, the V gene TRBV19; possibly TRBD1 for D (5 bases). V dropped 1 base and J dropped 2 bases, with 13 bases sitting between them. Germline V lookup: CDR1 LNHDA, CDR2 SQIVND (reference sequence). The CDR3 length is 16 residues. CDR3 protein: CASSIVGSRVTDTQYF. The CDR3 DNA sequence: TGTGCCAGTAGTATAGTAGGTAGCAGGGTCACAGATACGCAGTATTTT.

The gene calls are TRBV2 and TRBJ2-3, with no clear D. This CDR3 region has 14 residues. The germline CDR1 and CDR2 sequences are SNHLY and FYNNEI. V was cut by 6 bases and J by 5 bases, with 15 bases left in between. The CDR3 DNA is TGTGCCAGCAGCAGGCACACAACTCGAGATACGCAGTATTTT. It translates to CASSRHTTRDTQYF.

The V gene is TRBV14, the J gene TRBJ2-7; D not resolved. This CDR3 contains 15 residues. The germline V gene has CDR1 SGHDN and CDR2 FVKESK. V lost 4 bases and J lost 6, with 19 bases in between. The CDR3 sequence: CASSPPVGSHGEQYF. CDR3 nucleotide sequence: TGTGCCAGCAGCCCCCCCGTTGGCTCCCATGGCGAGCAGTACTTC.

V and J are TRBV27 and TRBJ1-2, with D tentatively TRBD1 (5 bases). Germline V gene lookup returns CDR1 MNHEY and CDR2 SMNVEV (reference sequence). There are 15 residues in the CDR3. V gave up 5 bases and J gave up 0 bases, with 13 bases separating them. The CDR3 protein is CASSLTVTANYGYTF. CDR3 bases: TGTGCCAGCAGTCTTACCGTGACAGCTAACTATGGCTACACCTTC.

The chain recombines TRBV7-8 with TRBJ1-6; tentative D call: TRBD1 (5 bases). Per germline, CDR1 SGHVS and CDR2 FQNEAQ. This CDR3 has 15 amino acids. V lost 1 base, J lost 10 bases, and 14 bases lay in between. DNA for the CDR3: TGTGCCAGCAGCTTAGAGGGGTCTGGGTCCTCACCCCTCCACTTT. Its translation: CASSLEGSGSSPLHF.